These T cell receptor beta chains were read from a single sample in a study of OX40 agonist ivuxolimab in advanced cancers. Sequencing was performed with immunoSEQ multiplex PCR; in TCRdb, only in-frame clones are kept and a portion is missing. This table has 25,000 to 35,000 clones, roughly 80% appearing once. Here the sequenced sample was CD4+ or CD8+ T cells sorted from blood, taken in a trial of the OX40 agonist ivuxolimab. All receptors derive from an adult with an advanced solid tumor such as melanoma, head and neck, liver or kidney cancer. The CDR3 runs from the conserved cysteine through the conserved F or W. D genes are given only for firm matches. The size field is filled for only some rows; it gives once, few, many or a size class.

CDR3 protein: CASSLWPKEDTEAFF
CDR3 DNA: TGTGCCAGCAGTTTGTGGCCCAAAGAGGACACTGAAGCTTTCTTT
clone size: -
J gene: TRBJ1-1
D gene: -
V gene: TRBV28

CDR3 protein: CASRTGGASNEQFF
CDR3 DNA: TGTGCCAGCAGGACAGGGGGCGCCAGCAATGAGCAGTTCTTC
clone size: -
J gene: TRBJ2-1
D gene: TRBD1
V gene: TRBV27

CDR3 protein: CASSLIAGNTGELFF
CDR3 DNA: TGTGCCAGCAGCTTAATAGCGGGGAACACCGGGGAGCTGTTTTTT
clone size: -
J gene: TRBJ2-2
D gene: TRBD2
V gene: TRBV13

CDR3 protein: CASSEAPAGVKDTQYF
CDR3 DNA: TGTGCCAGCAGTGAAGCGCCAGCGGGAGTTAAAGATACGCAGTATTTT
clone size: -
J gene: TRBJ2-3
D gene: TRBD2
V gene: TRBV6-1

CDR3 protein: CASSAGDRASNNEQFF
CDR3 DNA: TGTGCCAGCAGTGCCGGGGACAGGGCCTCAAACAATGAGCAGTTCTTC
clone size: -
J gene: TRBJ2-1
D gene: TRBD1
V gene: TRBV2

CDR3 protein: CASSPAGPLTDTQYF
CDR3 DNA: TGTGCCAGCAGCCCCGCCGGCCCCCTTACAGATACGCAGTATTTT
clone size: -
J gene: TRBJ2-3
D gene: -
V gene: TRBV9

CDR3 protein: CASSLTGAGEQFF
CDR3 DNA: TGTGCCAGCAGCTTAACAGGGGCGGGTGAGCAGTTCTTC
clone size: -
J gene: TRBJ2-1
D gene: TRBD1
V gene: TRBV7-2

CDR3 protein: CAWSVGQGPYEQYF
CDR3 DNA: TGTGCCTGGAGTGTTGGACAGGGGCCCTACGAGCAGTACTTC
clone size: -
J gene: TRBJ2-7
D gene: TRBD1
V gene: TRBV30

CDR3 protein: CASSQDSGWYGYTF
CDR3 DNA: TGCGCCAGCAGCCAAGATTCGGGGTGGTATGGCTACACCTTC
clone size: -
J gene: TRBJ1-2
D gene: -
V gene: TRBV4-1

CDR3 protein: CASSLGGGQSYF
CDR3 DNA: TGTGCCAGCAGCTTAGGGGGGGGACAGTCGTACTTC
clone size: once
J gene: TRBJ2-7
D gene: -
V gene: TRBV7-9

CDR3 protein: CASSLGPGSDEQYF
CDR3 DNA: TGTGCCAGCAGCTTAGGCCCGGGGTCTGACGAGCAGTACTTC
clone size: -
J gene: TRBJ2-7
D gene: -
V gene: TRBV13

CDR3 protein: CSAGPTGEQYF
CDR3 DNA: TGCAGTGCTGGCCCCACAGGCGAGCAGTACTTC
clone size: few
J gene: TRBJ2-7
D gene: -
V gene: TRBV20-1

CDR3 protein: CASSPGMYRGQGETQYF
CDR3 DNA: TGTGCCAGCAGCCCTGGGATGTACAGGGGGCAGGGGGAGACCCAGTACTTC
clone size: -
J gene: TRBJ2-5
D gene: TRBD1
V gene: TRBV5-5

CDR3 protein: CASSLTGQRADYGYTF
CDR3 DNA: TGTGCCAGCAGCTTAACCGGACAGCGTGCCGACTATGGCTACACCTTC
clone size: -
J gene: TRBJ1-2
D gene: -
V gene: TRBV7-3

CDR3 protein: CASRLTGLGMGTEAFF
CDR3 DNA: TGTGCCAGCAGGCTTACTGGACTCGGGATGGGGACTGAAGCTTTCTTT
clone size: -
J gene: TRBJ1-1
D gene: -
V gene: TRBV6-6

CDR3 protein: CASSVGIVCGYTF
CDR3 DNA: TGTGCCAGCAGCGTGGGTATAGTTTGTGGCTACACCTTC
clone size: -
J gene: TRBJ1-2
D gene: -
V gene: TRBV7-3

CDR3 protein: CASVTVRRTEAFF
CDR3 DNA: TGTGCCAGCGTTACAGTGAGGAGGACTGAAGCTTTCTTT
clone size: few
J gene: TRBJ1-1
D gene: -
V gene: TRBV6-4

CDR3 protein: CASTQGEGIRPQHF
CDR3 DNA: TGTGCCAGCACCCAAGGGGAGGGTATAAGGCCCCAGCATTTT
clone size: many
J gene: TRBJ1-5
D gene: -
V gene: TRBV6-1

CDR3 protein: CASSLVLAGEDTQYF
CDR3 DNA: TGTGCCAGCAGCTTAGTGCTAGCGGGAGAAGATACGCAGTATTTT
clone size: -
J gene: TRBJ2-3
D gene: TRBD2
V gene: TRBV11-1

CDR3 protein: CASRARQNQPQHF
CDR3 DNA: TGTGCCAGTAGAGCAAGGCAAAATCAGCCCCAGCATTTT
clone size: few
J gene: TRBJ1-5
D gene: -
V gene: TRBV19

CDR3 protein: CASSRPPGAGYGYTF
CDR3 DNA: TGTGCCAGCAGCCGCCCCCCGGGGGCTGGGTATGGCTACACCTTC
clone size: -
J gene: TRBJ1-2
D gene: -
V gene: TRBV11-2

CDR3 protein: CASSSAREPYEQYF
CDR3 DNA: TGTGCCAGCAGTTCGGCCAGGGAACCCTACGAGCAGTACTTC
clone size: -
J gene: TRBJ2-7
D gene: -
V gene: TRBV28

CDR3 protein: CASSPGTGIMNTEAFF
CDR3 DNA: TGCGCCAGCAGCCCCGGGACAGGGATCATGAACACTGAAGCTTTCTTT
clone size: -
J gene: TRBJ1-1
D gene: TRBD1
V gene: TRBV4-3

CDR3 protein: CAIGGTDRGYEQYF
CDR3 DNA: TGTGCCATCGGGGGGACAGATAGGGGCTACGAGCAGTACTTC
clone size: -
J gene: TRBJ2-7
D gene: -
V gene: TRBV10-3

CDR3 protein: CASSYSANRGYEQYF
CDR3 DNA: TGTGCCAGCAGTTACTCTGCAAACAGGGGCTACGAGCAGTACTTC
clone size: -
J gene: TRBJ2-7
D gene: TRBD1
V gene: TRBV6-5

CDR3 protein: CASSLDLASSYNEQFF
CDR3 DNA: TGCGCCAGCAGCTTGGACTTGGCTAGCTCCTACAATGAGCAGTTCTTC
clone size: few
J gene: TRBJ2-1
D gene: -
V gene: TRBV5-1

CDR3 protein: CSVSGLAGADTQYF
CDR3 DNA: TGCAGCGTTTCGGGACTAGCGGGGGCAGATACGCAGTATTTT
clone size: -
J gene: TRBJ2-3
D gene: TRBD2
V gene: TRBV29-1

CDR3 protein: CASNHAQGASQNTEAFF
CDR3 DNA: TGTGCCAGCAACCACGCACAGGGGGCCTCCCAGAACACTGAAGCTTTCTTT
clone size: -
J gene: TRBJ1-1
D gene: TRBD1
V gene: TRBV2

CDR3 protein: CASSSVVLIGSDTQYF
CDR3 DNA: TGTGCCAGCAGCTCCGTAGTCCTCATAGGCTCAGATACGCAGTATTTT
clone size: -
J gene: TRBJ2-3
D gene: -
V gene: TRBV7-6

CDR3 protein: CASSEGQGMNTEAFF
CDR3 DNA: TGTGCCAGCAGTGAGGGACAGGGAATGAACACTGAAGCTTTCTTT
clone size: -
J gene: TRBJ1-1
D gene: TRBD1
V gene: TRBV9

CDR3 protein: CASSQVGAYEQYF
CDR3 DNA: TGCGCCAGCAGCCAAGTGGGGGCTTACGAGCAGTACTTC
clone size: few
J gene: TRBJ2-7
D gene: -
V gene: TRBV4-1

CDR3 protein: CASSVGGGEAFF
CDR3 DNA: TGTGCCAGCAGCGTAGGAGGGGGAGAAGCTTTCTTT
clone size: medium-sized
J gene: TRBJ1-1
D gene: -
V gene: TRBV9

CDR3 protein: CASSSGGNEQFF
CDR3 DNA: TGTGCCAGCAGCTCCGGAGGCAATGAGCAGTTCTTC
clone size: -
J gene: TRBJ2-1
D gene: -
V gene: TRBV7-8

CDR3 protein: CASSPYTGELFF
CDR3 DNA: TGTGCCAGCAGCCCTTACACCGGGGAGCTGTTTTTT
clone size: -
J gene: TRBJ2-2
D gene: -
V gene: TRBV11-3

CDR3 protein: CASSRPGPNSPLHF
CDR3 DNA: TGTGCCAGCAGCCGGCCGGGACCAAATTCACCCCTCCACTTT
clone size: -
J gene: TRBJ1-6
D gene: -
V gene: TRBV7-8

CDR3 protein: CASSLDRGRGRLDTQYF
CDR3 DNA: TGTGCCAGCAGCTTAGATCGAGGCAGGGGGCGCTTAGATACGCAGTATTTT
clone size: few
J gene: TRBJ2-3
D gene: TRBD1
V gene: TRBV11-2

CDR3 protein: CASSDPSGQYTDTQYF
CDR3 DNA: TGTGCCAGCAGTGACCCTAGCGGGCAATACACAGATACGCAGTATTTT
clone size: -
J gene: TRBJ2-3
D gene: TRBD2
V gene: TRBV2

CDR3 protein: CASNPQGVTSTDTQYF
CDR3 DNA: TGCGCCAGCAACCCACAGGGGGTCACTAGCACAGATACGCAGTATTTT
clone size: -
J gene: TRBJ2-3
D gene: TRBD1
V gene: TRBV4-1

CDR3 protein: CATSQGIGANVLTF
CDR3 DNA: TGTGCCACCTCACAGGGGATTGGGGCCAACGTCCTGACTTTC
clone size: -
J gene: TRBJ2-6
D gene: TRBD1
V gene: TRBV15

CDR3 protein: CASSLAGRVLSSTEAFF
CDR3 DNA: TGCGCCAGCAGCTTGGCCGGAAGGGTTCTAAGTAGCACTGAAGCTTTCTTT
clone size: -
J gene: TRBJ1-1
D gene: -
V gene: TRBV5-1

CDR3 protein: CASSRRGRTEAFF
CDR3 DNA: TGTGCCAGCAGTAGGCGGGGGAGAACTGAAGCTTTCTTT
clone size: -
J gene: TRBJ1-1
D gene: -
V gene: TRBV6-1

CDR3 protein: CASSRALAGGRETQYF
CDR3 DNA: TGCGCCAGCAGCCGCGCTCTAGCGGGGGGGCGGGAGACCCAGTACTTC
clone size: -
J gene: TRBJ2-5
D gene: TRBD2
V gene: TRBV4-1

CDR3 protein: CSVEPPVGMNTEAFF
CDR3 DNA: TGCAGCGTTGAACCCCCCGTGGGAATGAACACTGAAGCTTTCTTT
clone size: -
J gene: TRBJ1-1
D gene: -
V gene: TRBV29-1

CDR3 protein: CASSADGRTDTQYF
CDR3 DNA: TGTGCCAGCAGCGCGGACGGACGCACAGATACGCAGTATTTT
clone size: -
J gene: TRBJ2-3
D gene: -
V gene: TRBV7-7

CDR3 protein: CASGPGDSANTGELFF
CDR3 DNA: TGTGCTAGTGGTCCAGGGGACAGCGCGAACACCGGGGAGCTGTTTTTT
clone size: -
J gene: TRBJ2-2
D gene: TRBD1
V gene: TRBV12-5

CDR3 protein: CASSLGGKEQFF
CDR3 DNA: TGTGCCAGCAGCCTAGGGGGCAAAGAGCAGTTCTTC
clone size: -
J gene: TRBJ2-1
D gene: TRBD1
V gene: TRBV7-8

CDR3 protein: CATSRDTSGSYEQYF
CDR3 DNA: TGTGCCACCAGCAGAGACACTAGCGGGAGTTACGAGCAGTACTTC
clone size: -
J gene: TRBJ2-7
D gene: TRBD2
V gene: TRBV15

CDR3 protein: CASRLMSNQPQHF
CDR3 DNA: TGTGCCAGCAGATTGATGAGCAATCAGCCCCAGCATTTT
clone size: once
J gene: TRBJ1-5
D gene: -
V gene: TRBV7-6

CDR3 protein: CASSTPGTSDNEQFF
CDR3 DNA: TGTGCCAGCAGCACGCCCGGGACTAGCGACAATGAGCAGTTCTTC
clone size: -
J gene: TRBJ2-1
D gene: TRBD2
V gene: TRBV7-3

CDR3 protein: CASSKTGTGGEKLFF
CDR3 DNA: TGTGCCAGCAGTAAAACCGGGACAGGCGGTGAAAAACTGTTTTTT
clone size: once
J gene: TRBJ1-4
D gene: TRBD1
V gene: TRBV6-5

CDR3 protein: CASSTPPGLAVDSTDTQYF
CDR3 DNA: TGTGCCAGCAGCACCCCCCCGGGACTAGCGGTTGATAGCACAGATACGCAGTATTTT
clone size: -
J gene: TRBJ2-3
D gene: TRBD2
V gene: TRBV9

CDR3 protein: CASSSLSAGGDTQYF
CDR3 DNA: TGTGCCAGCAGCTCTCTATCCGCGGGGGGGGATACGCAGTATTTT
clone size: few
J gene: TRBJ2-3
D gene: TRBD2
V gene: TRBV11-1

CDR3 protein: CASSSTGGTQYF
CDR3 DNA: TGCGCCAGCAGTTCAACAGGGGGTACGCAGTATTTT
clone size: -
J gene: TRBJ2-3
D gene: TRBD1
V gene: TRBV10-1

CDR3 protein: CASSLGSSGRDTQYF
CDR3 DNA: TGTGCCAGTAGCTTAGGGTCTAGCGGGAGGGATACGCAGTATTTT
clone size: -
J gene: TRBJ2-3
D gene: TRBD2
V gene: TRBV7-2

CDR3 protein: CASSLMAEKTYEQYF
CDR3 DNA: TGTGCCAGCAGCTTAATGGCGGAGAAAACCTACGAGCAGTACTTC
clone size: -
J gene: TRBJ2-7
D gene: -
V gene: TRBV7-2